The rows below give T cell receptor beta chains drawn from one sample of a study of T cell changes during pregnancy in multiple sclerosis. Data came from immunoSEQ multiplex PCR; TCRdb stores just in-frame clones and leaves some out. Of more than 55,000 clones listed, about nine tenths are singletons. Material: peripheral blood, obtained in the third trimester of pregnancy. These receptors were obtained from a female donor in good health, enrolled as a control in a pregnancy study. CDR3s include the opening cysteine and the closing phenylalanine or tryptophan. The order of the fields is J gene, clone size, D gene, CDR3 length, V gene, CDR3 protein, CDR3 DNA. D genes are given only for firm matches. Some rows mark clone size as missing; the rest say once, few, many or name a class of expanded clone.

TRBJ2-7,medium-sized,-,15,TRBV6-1,CASSVAQDSTYEQYF,TGTGCCAGCAGTGTCGCCCAGGACAGTACCTACGAGCAGTACTTC
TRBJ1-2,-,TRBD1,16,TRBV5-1,CASSLGQGTTQGGYTF,TGCGCCAGCAGCTTGGGACAGGGAACCACCCAAGGTGGCTACACCTTC
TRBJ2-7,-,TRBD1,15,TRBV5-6,CASSHWGQGYYEQYF,TGTGCCAGCAGCCACTGGGGACAGGGGTACTACGAGCAGTACTTC
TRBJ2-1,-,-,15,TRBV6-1,CASSEILSGYNEQFF,TGTGCCAGCAGTGAGATACTATCTGGGTACAATGAGCAGTTCTTC
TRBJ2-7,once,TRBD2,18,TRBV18,CASSHKTSGGPTLYEQYF,TGTGCCAGCTCACACAAGACTAGCGGGGGCCCTACCCTCTACGAGCAGTACTTC
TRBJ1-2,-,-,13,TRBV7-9,CASSRGGAYGYTF,TGTGCCAGCAGCCGAGGGGGTGCTTATGGCTACACCTTC
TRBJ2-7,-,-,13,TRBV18,CASSPGTFYEQYF,TGTGCCAGCTCACCCGGGACATTCTACGAGCAGTACTTC
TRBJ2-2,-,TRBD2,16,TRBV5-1,CASSHSAGVRTGELFF,TGCGCCAGCAGCCATTCAGCGGGGGTACGAACCGGGGAGCTGTTTTTT
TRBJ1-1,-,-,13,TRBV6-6,CASSERGDTEAFF,TGTGCCAGCAGCGAACGGGGGGACACTGAAGCTTTCTTT
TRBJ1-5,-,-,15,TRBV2,CASRSGTLSNQPQHF,TGTGCCAGCAGGTCTGGGACATTGAGCAATCAGCCCCAGCATTTT
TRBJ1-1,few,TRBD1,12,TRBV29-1,CSVRTGETEAFF,TGCAGCGTTCGGACAGGGGAGACTGAAGCTTTCTTT
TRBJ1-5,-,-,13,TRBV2,CATRGLLNQPQHF,TGTGCCACCAGGGGACTTTTAAATCAGCCCCAGCATTTT
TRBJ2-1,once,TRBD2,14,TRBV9,CASRRLAGDGEQFF,TGTGCCAGCCGAAGACTAGCGGGAGACGGTGAGCAGTTCTTC
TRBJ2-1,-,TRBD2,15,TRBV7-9,CASSLLGAGGNEQFF,TGTGCCAGCAGCTTGCTTGGAGCGGGGGGAAATGAGCAGTTCTTC
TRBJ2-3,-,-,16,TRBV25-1,CASSEWSDSPPDTQYF,TGTGCCAGCAGTGAATGGAGTGATTCCCCTCCAGATACGCAGTATTTT
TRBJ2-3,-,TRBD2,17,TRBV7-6,CASSGSFSGRERDTQYF,TGTGCCAGCAGCGGATCCTTTAGCGGGAGGGAAAGAGATACGCAGTATTTT
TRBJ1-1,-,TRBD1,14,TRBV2,CASSGTGGDTEAFF,TGTGCCAGCAGCGGGACAGGGGGCGACACTGAAGCTTTCTTT
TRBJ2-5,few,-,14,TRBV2,CASSEATIQETQYF,TGTGCCAGCAGTGAAGCGACTATACAAGAGACCCAGTACTTC
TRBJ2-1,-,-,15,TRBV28,CASRKQPETAYEQFF,TGTGCCAGCAGGAAACAGCCCGAGACAGCATATGAGCAGTTCTTC
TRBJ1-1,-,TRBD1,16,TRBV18,CASSPLSTGTNTEAFF,TGTGCCAGCTCACCACTTTCGACAGGGACGAACACTGAAGCTTTCTTT
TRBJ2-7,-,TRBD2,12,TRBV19,CASTSGSYEQYF,TGTGCCAGCACTAGCGGTTCCTACGAGCAGTACTTC
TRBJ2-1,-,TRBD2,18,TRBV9,CASSPRGSGLSSYNEQFF,TGTGCCAGCAGCCCCCGGGGTAGCGGGTTAAGCTCCTACAATGAGCAGTTCTTC
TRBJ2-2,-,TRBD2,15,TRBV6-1,CASSGLAGGTGELFF,TGTGCCAGCAGCGGACTAGCGGGAGGAACCGGGGAGCTGTTTTTT
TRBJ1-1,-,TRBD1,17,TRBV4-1,CASSLRDRGRENTEAFF,TGCGCCAGCAGCCTACGGGACAGGGGGCGGGAGAACACTGAAGCTTTCTTT
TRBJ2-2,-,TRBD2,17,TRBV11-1,CASSLRRDGRDTGELFF,TGTGCCAGCAGCTTAAGGAGGGATGGGAGGGACACCGGGGAGCTGTTTTTT
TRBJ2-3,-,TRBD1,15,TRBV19,CASSLQGAFTDTQYF,TGTGCCAGTAGCCTCCAGGGGGCTTTCACAGATACGCAGTATTTT
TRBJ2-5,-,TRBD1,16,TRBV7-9,CASSHPPDRGQETQYF,TGTGCCAGCAGCCATCCTCCGGACAGGGGACAAGAGACCCAGTACTTC
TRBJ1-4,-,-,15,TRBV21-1,CASSKGWSNNEKLFF,TGTGCCAGCAGCAAAGGGTGGAGCAATAATGAAAAACTGTTTTTT
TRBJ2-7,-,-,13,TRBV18,CASSPLQGREQYF,TGTGCCAGCTCACCGCTACAGGGTAGGGAGCAGTACTTC
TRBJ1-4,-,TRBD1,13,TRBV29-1,CSGGQGTGEKLFF,TGCAGCGGGGGACAGGGGACAGGAGAAAAACTGTTTTTT
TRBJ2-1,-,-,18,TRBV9,CASSVIDFSGSSYNEQFF,TGTGCCAGCAGCGTCATAGACTTTAGCGGAAGCTCCTACAATGAGCAGTTCTTC
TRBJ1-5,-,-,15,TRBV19,CASSIVRNSNQPQHF,TGTGCCAGTAGTATCGTCAGGAATAGCAATCAGCCCCAGCATTTT
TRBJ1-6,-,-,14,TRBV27,CASSFQGGDSPLHF,TGTGCCAGCAGTTTCCAGGGTGGGGATTCACCCCTCCACTTT
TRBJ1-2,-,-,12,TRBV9,CASSRGPDGYTF,TGTGCCAGCAGCCGAGGGCCGGATGGCTACACCTTC
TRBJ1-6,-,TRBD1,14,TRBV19,CASSTQGGTSPLHF,TGTGCCAGTAGTACCCAGGGGGGTACCTCACCCCTCCACTTT
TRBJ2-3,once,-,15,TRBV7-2,CASSLAGRTTDTQYF,TGTGCCAGCAGCTTAGCTGGGAGGACCACAGATACGCAGTATTTT
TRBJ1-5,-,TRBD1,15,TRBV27,CASSLQGGYNQPQHF,TGTGCCAGCAGTTTGCAGGGGGGATACAATCAGCCCCAGCATTTT
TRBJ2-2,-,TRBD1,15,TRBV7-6,CASSFLAQGAGELFF,TGTGCCAGCAGCTTCCTAGCACAGGGGGCCGGGGAGCTGTTTTTT
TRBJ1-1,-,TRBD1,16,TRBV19,CASSIPGGGRHTEAFF,TGTGCCAGTAGTATTCCAGGGGGCGGGCGTCACACTGAAGCTTTCTTT
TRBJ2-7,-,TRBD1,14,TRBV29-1,CSVIWTGGLREQYF,TGCAGCGTGATATGGACAGGGGGTTTGAGGGAGCAGTACTTC
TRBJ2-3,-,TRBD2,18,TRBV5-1,CASSRGGEPGGPPDTQYF,TGCGCCAGCAGCCGGGGGGGGGAGCCTGGCGGTCCTCCAGATACGCAGTATTTT
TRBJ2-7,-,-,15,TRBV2,CASSETRDWFYEQYF,TGTGCCAGCAGTGAAACCCGGGACTGGTTCTACGAGCAGTACTTC
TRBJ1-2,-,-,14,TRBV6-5,CASRTSGLNYGYTF,TGTGCCAGCAGGACCAGCGGACTGAACTATGGCTACACCTTC
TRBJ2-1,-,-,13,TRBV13,CASSRTSYNEQFF,TGTGCCAGCAGCCGAACTAGCTACAATGAGCAGTTCTTC
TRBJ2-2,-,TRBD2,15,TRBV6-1,CAGQTAGGGTGELFF,TGTGCCGGTCAGACAGCGGGGGGGGGCACCGGGGAGCTGTTTTTT
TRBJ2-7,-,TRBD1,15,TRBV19,CASSSSRDSPYEQYF,TGTGCCAGTAGTTCCAGCCGGGACAGCCCCTACGAGCAGTACTTC
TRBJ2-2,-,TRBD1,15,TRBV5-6,CASSFRTGFAGELFF,TGTGCCAGCAGCTTTAGGACAGGGTTTGCCGGGGAGCTGTTTTTT
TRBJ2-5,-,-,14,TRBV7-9,CASSLSRAQETQYF,TGTGCCAGCAGCCTGTCCAGGGCCCAAGAGACCCAGTACTTC
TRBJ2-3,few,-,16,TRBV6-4,CASSDSGGGGTDTQYF,TGTGCCAGCAGTGACTCAGGCGGAGGCGGGACAGATACGCAGTATTTT
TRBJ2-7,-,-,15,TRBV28,CASSPDSAGGYEQYF,TGTGCCAGCAGTCCCGACAGCGCCGGGGGCTACGAGCAGTACTTC
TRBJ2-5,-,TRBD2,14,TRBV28,CASSPSGIWETQYF,TGTGCCAGCAGCCCTAGCGGGATTTGGGAGACCCAGTACTTC
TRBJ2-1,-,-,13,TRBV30,CAGVRGSYNEQFF,TGTGCCGGGGTGCGGGGTTCCTACAATGAGCAGTTCTTC
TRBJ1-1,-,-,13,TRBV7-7,CASSLVGQSKAFF,TGTGCTAGCAGCTTAGTGGGCCAGAGCAAAGCTTTCTTT
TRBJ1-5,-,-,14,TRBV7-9,CASSLTETDQPQHF,TGTGCCAGCAGCTTAACCGAGACAGATCAGCCCCAGCATTTT